This TCR beta chain is drawn from a study of T cell responses to AZD1222 COVID-19 vaccine. With respect to this clone: Antigen: not known.

Findings and limits, study-wide: Clonal diversity was possibly underestimated, and the donors were mostly white British, with more females.

Measured with immunoSEQ multiplex PCR; TCRdb has only the in-frame clones, and not every one. The profile shows fewer than 200,000 clones, around 89% of them singletons. Germline CDR1 is WSHSY and CDR2 is SAAADI. The V gene end was trimmed by 3 bases and the J gene end by 1 base; junction bases not matched to a gene: 8. The length of the CDR3 is 16 residues. This receptor was taken from an adult who received the AZD1222 COVID-19 vaccine. The material was peripheral blood, obtained 28 days after the second AZD1222 dose. The chain carries TRBV10-2 and TRBJ1-1, with 7 bases matching TRBD1. CDR3 loop: CASSEVRWTGNTEAFF. The CDR3 DNA reads as TGCGCCAGCAGTGAAGTTAGGTGGACAGGGAACACTGAAGCTTTCTTT.